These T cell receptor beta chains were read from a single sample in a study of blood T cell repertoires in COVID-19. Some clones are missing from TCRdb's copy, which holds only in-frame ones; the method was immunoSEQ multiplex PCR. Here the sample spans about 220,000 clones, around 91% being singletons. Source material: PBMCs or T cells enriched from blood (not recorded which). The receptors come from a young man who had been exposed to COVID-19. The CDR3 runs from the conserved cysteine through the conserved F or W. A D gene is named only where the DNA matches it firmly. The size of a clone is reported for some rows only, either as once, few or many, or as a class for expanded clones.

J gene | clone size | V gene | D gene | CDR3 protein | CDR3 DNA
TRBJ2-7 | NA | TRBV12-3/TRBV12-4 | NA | CASSVRRQEQYF | TGTGCCAGCAGCGTTAGGAGGCAGGAGCAGTACTTC
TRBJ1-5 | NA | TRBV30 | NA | CAWSRIGTGLHSNQPQHF | TGTGCCTGGAGCCGTATCGGGACGGGACTTCATAGCAATCAGCCCCAGCATTTT
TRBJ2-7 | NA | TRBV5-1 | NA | CASSSALAYEQYF | TGCGCCAGCAGCTCCGCACTAGCTTACGAGCAGTACTTC
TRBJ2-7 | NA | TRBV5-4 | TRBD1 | CASSVDRGFNEQYF | TGTGCCAGCAGCGTGGACAGGGGGTTCAACGAGCAGTACTTC
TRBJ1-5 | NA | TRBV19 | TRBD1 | CASSSTGTGGSNQPQHF | TGTGCCAGTAGTTCGACCGGGACAGGGGGGAGCAATCAGCCCCAGCATTTT
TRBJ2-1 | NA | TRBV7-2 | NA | CATTGTYSYNEQFF | TGTGCCACTACCGGGACTTACTCCTACAATGAGCAGTTCTTC
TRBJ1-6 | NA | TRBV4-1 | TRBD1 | CASSPKPVPGQGASYNSPLHF | TGCGCCAGCAGCCCCAAGCCTGTTCCGGGACAGGGGGCTTCCTATAATTCACCCCTCCACTTT
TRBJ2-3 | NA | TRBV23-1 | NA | CASSQLRRGRQSTDTQYF | TGCGCCAGCAGTCAACTCCGGAGAGGGCGTCAAAGCACAGATACGCAGTATTTT
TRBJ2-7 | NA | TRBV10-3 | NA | CAISESRIADEQYF | TGTGCCATCAGTGAGTCGAGGATTGCGGACGAGCAGTACTTC
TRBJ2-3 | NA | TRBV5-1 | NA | CASSLHGQEQYF | TGCGCCAGCAGCTTGCATGGGCAGGAGCAGTATTTT
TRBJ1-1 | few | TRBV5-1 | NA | CASSWRQDFEAFF | TGCGCCAGCAGCTGGAGACAGGACTTTGAAGCTTTCTTT
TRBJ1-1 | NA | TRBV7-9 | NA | CASRSFRQTSNTEAFF | TGTGCCAGCAGATCATTTAGACAGACATCGAACACTGAAGCTTTCTTT
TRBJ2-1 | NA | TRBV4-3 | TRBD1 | CASSRDRGLYNEQFF | TGCGCCAGCAGCCGGGACAGGGGGCTCTACAATGAGCAGTTCTTC
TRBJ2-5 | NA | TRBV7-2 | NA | CASSLGTVYQETQYF | TGTGCCAGCAGCTTAGGGACAGTCTACCAAGAGACCCAGTACTTC
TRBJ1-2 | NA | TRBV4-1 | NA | CASSQVGDYGYTF | TGCGCCAGCAGCCAAGTCGGGGACTATGGCTACACCTTC
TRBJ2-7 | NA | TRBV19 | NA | CASSGRRSEQYF | TGTGCCAGTAGCGGTAGGAGGTCCGAGCAGTACTTC
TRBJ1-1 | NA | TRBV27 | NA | CASSRGESNTEAFF | TGTGCCAGCAGCCGGGGGGAGAGCAACACTGAAGCTTTCTTT
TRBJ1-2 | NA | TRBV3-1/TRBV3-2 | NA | CASSPTGTIPYGYTF | TGTGCCAGCAGCCCTACAGGGACGATTCCCTATGGCTACACCTTC
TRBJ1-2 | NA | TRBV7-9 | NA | CASSFSTNYGYTF | TGTGCCAGCAGCTTCAGTACTAACTATGGCTACACCTTC
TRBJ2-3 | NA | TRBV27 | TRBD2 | CASSLEGLADPDTQYF | TGTGCCAGCAGTCTAGAGGGACTAGCGGACCCAGATACGCAGTATTTT
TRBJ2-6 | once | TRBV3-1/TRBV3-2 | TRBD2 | CASSAGEGANVLTF | TGTGCCAGCAGCGCGGGAGAAGGGGCCAACGTCCTGACTTTC
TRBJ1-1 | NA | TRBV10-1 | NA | CASSDYRENTEAFF | TGCGCCAGCAGTGACTACAGGGAGAACACTGAAGCTTTCTTT
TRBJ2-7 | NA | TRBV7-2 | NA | CASSFSLTTSEQYF | TGTGCCAGCAGCTTCTCCCTCACGACAAGCGAGCAGTACTTC
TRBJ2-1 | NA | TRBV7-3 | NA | CASSLQEGTYNEQFF | TGTGCCAGCAGCCTCCAAGAGGGTACCTACAATGAGCAGTTCTTC
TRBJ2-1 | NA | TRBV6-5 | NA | CASSYSGRGDNEQFF | TGTGCCAGCAGTTACTCGGGCAGGGGAGATAATGAGCAGTTCTTC
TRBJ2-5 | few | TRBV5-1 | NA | CASSLAGLGETQYF | TGCGCCAGCAGCTTGGCTGGGCTCGGAGAGACCCAGTACTTC